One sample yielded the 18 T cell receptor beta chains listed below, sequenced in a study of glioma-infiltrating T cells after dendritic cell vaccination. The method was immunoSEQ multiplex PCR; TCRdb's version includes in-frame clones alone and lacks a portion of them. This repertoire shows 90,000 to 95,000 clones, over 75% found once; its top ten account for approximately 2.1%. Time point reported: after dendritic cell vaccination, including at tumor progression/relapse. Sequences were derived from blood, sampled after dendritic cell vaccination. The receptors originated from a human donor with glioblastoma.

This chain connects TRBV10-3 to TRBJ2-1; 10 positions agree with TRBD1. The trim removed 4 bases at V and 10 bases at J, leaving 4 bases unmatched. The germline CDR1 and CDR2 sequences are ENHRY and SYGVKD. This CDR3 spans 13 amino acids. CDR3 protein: CAISGDRGQEQFF. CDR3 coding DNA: TGTGCCATCAGTGGGGACAGGGGACAGGAGCAGTTCTTC.

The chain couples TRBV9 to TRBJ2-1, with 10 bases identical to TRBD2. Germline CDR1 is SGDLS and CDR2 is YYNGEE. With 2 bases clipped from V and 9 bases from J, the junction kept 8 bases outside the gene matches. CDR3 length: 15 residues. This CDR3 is CASSVHLAGAGEQFF. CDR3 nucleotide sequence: TGTGCCAGCAGCGTCCACCTAGCGGGAGCGGGTGAGCAGTTCTTC.

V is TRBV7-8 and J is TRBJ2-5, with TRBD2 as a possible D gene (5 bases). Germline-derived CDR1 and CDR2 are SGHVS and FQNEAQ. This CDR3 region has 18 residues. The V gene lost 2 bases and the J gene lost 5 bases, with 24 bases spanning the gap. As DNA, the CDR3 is TGTGCCAGCAGCTTATTTAGAGTCAGCGGAGACCGGAGGGAGACCCAGTACTTC. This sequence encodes CASSLFRVSGDRRETQYF. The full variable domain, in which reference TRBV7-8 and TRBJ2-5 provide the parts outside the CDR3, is GAGVSQSPRYKVAKRGQDVALRCDPISGHVSLFWYQQALGQGPEFLTYFQNEAQLDKSGLPSDRFFAERPEGSVSTLKIQRTQQEDSAVYLCASSLFRVSGDRRETQYFGPGTRLLVL.

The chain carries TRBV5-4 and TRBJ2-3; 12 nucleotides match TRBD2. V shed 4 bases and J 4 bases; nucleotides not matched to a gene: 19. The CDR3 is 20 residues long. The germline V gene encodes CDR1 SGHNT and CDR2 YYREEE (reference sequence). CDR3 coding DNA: TGTGCCAGCAGCCCCGGGGGGACTAGCGGGTTTCGACTGGGATCAGATACGCAGTATTTT. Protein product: CASSPGGTSGFRLGSDTQYF.

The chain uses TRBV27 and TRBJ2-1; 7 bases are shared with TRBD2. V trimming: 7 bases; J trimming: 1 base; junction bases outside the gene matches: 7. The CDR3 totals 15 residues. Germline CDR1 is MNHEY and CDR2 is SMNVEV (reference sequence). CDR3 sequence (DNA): TGTGCCAGCAAAGGCTGGGGGGGTTCCTACAATGAGCAGTTCTTC. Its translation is CASKGWGGSYNEQFF.

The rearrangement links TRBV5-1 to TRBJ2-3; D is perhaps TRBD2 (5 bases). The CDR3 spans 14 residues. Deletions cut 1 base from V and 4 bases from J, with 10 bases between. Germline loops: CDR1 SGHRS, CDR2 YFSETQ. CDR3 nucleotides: TGCGCCAGCAGCTTGACGGGGAGTGCAGATACGCAGTATTTT. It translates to CASSLTGSADTQYF.

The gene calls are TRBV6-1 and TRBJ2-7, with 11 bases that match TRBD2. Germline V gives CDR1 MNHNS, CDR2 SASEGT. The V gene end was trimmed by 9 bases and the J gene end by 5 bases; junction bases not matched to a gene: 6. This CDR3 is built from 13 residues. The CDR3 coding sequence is TGTGCCAGTATAACTAGCGGGGGAGACGAGCAGTACTTC. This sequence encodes CASITSGGDEQYF.

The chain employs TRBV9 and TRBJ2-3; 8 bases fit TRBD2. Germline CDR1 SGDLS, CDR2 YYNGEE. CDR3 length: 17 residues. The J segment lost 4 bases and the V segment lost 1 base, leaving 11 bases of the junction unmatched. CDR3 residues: CASSVLEGTSLADTQYF. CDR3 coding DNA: TGTGCCAGCAGCGTATTGGAGGGGACTAGTCTTGCAGATACGCAGTATTTT.

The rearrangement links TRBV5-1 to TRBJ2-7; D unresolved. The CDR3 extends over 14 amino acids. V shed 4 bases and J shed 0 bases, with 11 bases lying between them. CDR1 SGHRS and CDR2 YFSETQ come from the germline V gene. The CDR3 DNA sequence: TGCGCCAGCAGCCAGCGTAGAAGCTCCTACGAGCAGTACTTC. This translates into CASSQRRSSYEQYF.

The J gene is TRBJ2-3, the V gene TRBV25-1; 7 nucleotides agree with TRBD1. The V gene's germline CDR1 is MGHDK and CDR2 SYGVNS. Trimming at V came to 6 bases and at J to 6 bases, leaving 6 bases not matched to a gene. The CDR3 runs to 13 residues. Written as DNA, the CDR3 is TGTGCCAGCAGGCAGGGGGTATCCGATACGCAGTATTTT. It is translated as CASRQGVSDTQYF.

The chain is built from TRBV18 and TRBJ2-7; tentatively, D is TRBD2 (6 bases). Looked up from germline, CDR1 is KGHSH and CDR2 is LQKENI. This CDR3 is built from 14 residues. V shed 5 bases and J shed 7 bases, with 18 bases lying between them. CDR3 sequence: CASSGAGLLFEQYV. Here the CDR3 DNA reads TGTGCCAGCTCAGGGGCGGGGCTGCTTTTTGAGCAGTACGTC.

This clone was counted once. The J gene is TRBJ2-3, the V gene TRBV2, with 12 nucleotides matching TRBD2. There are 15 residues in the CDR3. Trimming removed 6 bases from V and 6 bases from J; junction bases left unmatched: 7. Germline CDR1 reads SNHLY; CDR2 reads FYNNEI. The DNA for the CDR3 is TGTGCCAGCAGGGCGTCTAGCGGGGGGGCGGATACGCAGTATTTT. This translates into CASRASSGGADTQYF.

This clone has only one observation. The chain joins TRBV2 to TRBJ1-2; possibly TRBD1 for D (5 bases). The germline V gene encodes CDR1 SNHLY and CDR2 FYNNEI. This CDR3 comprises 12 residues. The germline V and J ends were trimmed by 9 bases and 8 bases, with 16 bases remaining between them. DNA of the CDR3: TGTGCCAGTTACCTACGGGGGACCGGCTACACCTTC. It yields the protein CASYLRGTGYTF.

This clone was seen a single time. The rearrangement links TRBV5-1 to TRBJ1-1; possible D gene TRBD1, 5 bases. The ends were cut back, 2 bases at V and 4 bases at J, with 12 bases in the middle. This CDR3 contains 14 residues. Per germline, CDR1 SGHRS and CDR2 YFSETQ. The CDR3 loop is CASSLTAGGTEAFF. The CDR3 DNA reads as TGCGCCAGCAGCTTAACTGCCGGGGGCACTGAAGCTTTCTTT.

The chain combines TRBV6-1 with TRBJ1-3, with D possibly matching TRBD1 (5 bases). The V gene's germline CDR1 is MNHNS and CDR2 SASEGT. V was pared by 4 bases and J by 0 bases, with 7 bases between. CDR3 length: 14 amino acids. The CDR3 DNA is TGTGCCAGCAGTGGCAGGGTCTCTGGAAACACCATATATTTT. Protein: CASSGRVSGNTIYF.

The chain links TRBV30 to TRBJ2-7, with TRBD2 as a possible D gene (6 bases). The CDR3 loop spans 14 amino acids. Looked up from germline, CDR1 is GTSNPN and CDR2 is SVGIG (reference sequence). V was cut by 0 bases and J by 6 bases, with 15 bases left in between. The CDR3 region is CAWSVMGGNGEQYV. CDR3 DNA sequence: TGTGCCTGGAGTGTTATGGGCGGGAATGGCGAGCAGTACGTC.

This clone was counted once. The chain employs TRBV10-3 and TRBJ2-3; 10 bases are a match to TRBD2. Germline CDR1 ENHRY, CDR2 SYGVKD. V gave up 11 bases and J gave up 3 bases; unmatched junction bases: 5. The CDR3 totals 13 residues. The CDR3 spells CASQLAGTDTQYF. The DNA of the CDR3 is TGTGCCTCCCAACTAGCGGGAACAGATACGCAGTATTTT.

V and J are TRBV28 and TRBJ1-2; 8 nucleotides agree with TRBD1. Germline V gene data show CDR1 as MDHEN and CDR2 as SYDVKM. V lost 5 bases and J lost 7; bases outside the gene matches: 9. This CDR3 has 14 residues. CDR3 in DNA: TGTGCCAGCAGTCCCCAAGCAGGGGGCCGTGGCTACACCTTC. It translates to CASSPQAGGRGYTF.